The clone carrying this T cell receptor beta chain was observed a handful of times. This sample is part of a study of neurological immune-mediated disorders. Synthesis of cDNA used 5'RACE (with 10-nucleotide random UMIs). TCRdb used MiXCR to reprocess the 5' RACE reads, holding one entry per CDR3 protein. This table holds tens of thousands of distinct CDR3 sequences, more than 3.5% found once. Per the germline V gene, CDR1 is SGHRS and CDR2 is YFSETQ. This CDR3 comprises 16 residues. V trimming: 2 bases; J trimming: 1 base; junction bases outside the gene matches: 4. The V call is TRBV5-1, the J call TRBJ1-1; TRBD1 agrees at 11 bases. The sample was PBMCs. The source is a man aged 45 to 65 with multiple sclerosis. CDR3 region: CASSFRTGGGNTEAFF. The CDR3 nucleotides are TGCGCCAGCAGCTTCCGGACAGGGGGCGGGAACACTGAAGCTTTCTTT. Filled out from reference TRBV5-1 and TRBJ1-1, the complete variable domain reads KAGVTQTPRYLIKTRGQQVTLSCSPISGHRSVSWYQQTPGQGLQFLFEYFSETQRNKGNFPGRFSGRQFSNSRSEMNVSTLELGDSALYLCASSFRTGGGNTEAFFGQGTRLTVV.